These 18 T cell receptor beta chains were sequenced from one sample in a study of OX40 agonist ivuxolimab in advanced cancers. Libraries came from the immunoSEQ multiplex PCR assay. TCRdb's version of the immuneACCESS table is confined to in-frame rearrangements and falls short of the full clone set. An unresolved V gene accounts for under half of the shortfall where checked; the remainder is of unknown origin. The sample table records about 60,000 clones; less than 90% of these occur just once. 0.67% of the sample is taken by the ten largest. Sequencing was performed on CD4+ or CD8+ T cells sorted from blood, taken in a trial of the OX40 agonist ivuxolimab. The receptors were sampled from an adult with an advanced solid tumor such as melanoma, head and neck, liver or kidney cancer.

The chain is built from TRBV5-1 and TRBJ1-1; TRBD1 is a possible D gene (6 bases). Germline lookup yields CDR1 SGHRS and CDR2 YFSETQ. The CDR3 length is 15 residues. The germline V and J ends were trimmed by 6 bases and 4 bases, with 19 bases remaining between them. The CDR3 protein is CASTSEGGPGTEAFF. CDR3 bases: TGCGCCAGCACCTCGGAAGGGGGGCCAGGCACTGAAGCTTTCTTT.

The V and J genes are TRBV25-1 and TRBJ2-7; D is unclear. This CDR3 has 12 residues. Trimming removed 1 base at V and 4 bases at J, with 5 bases between. The V gene's germline CDR1 is MGHDK and CDR2 SYGVNS. This chain's CDR3 is CASSEFGYEQYF. CDR3 sequence (DNA): TGTGCCAGCAGTGAATTTGGGTACGAGCAGTACTTC.

This rearrangement joins TRBV28 to TRBJ1-2, with a possible D match to TRBD1 (6 bases). Germline V gives CDR1 MDHEN, CDR2 SYDVKM. Trimming stripped 6 bases from V and 6 bases from J, with 17 bases between. The CDR3 totals 14 residues. The CDR3 nucleotides are TGTGCCAGCAGCCTGCCCTTACAGGGAGATGGCTACACCTTC. The encoded protein is CASSLPLQGDGYTF.

The chain recombines TRBV5-1 with TRBJ2-5; D is unresolved. Germline V lookup: CDR1 SGHRS, CDR2 YFSETQ. The CDR3 is 15 amino acids. The V end was cut by 3 bases, the J end by 1 base, with 13 bases between. In DNA, the CDR3 is TGCGCCAGCAGCTCCCTTCTCTCAGGCCAAGAGACCCAGTACTTC. Its protein product is CASSSLLSGQETQYF.

The J gene is TRBJ2-5, the V gene TRBV15; TRBD2 matches 12 bases. V was pared by 1 base and J by 5 bases, with 2 bases of the junction left unmatched. The CDR3 has 15 amino acids. Looked up from germline, CDR1 is LNHNV and CDR2 is YYDKDF (reference sequence). As DNA, the CDR3 is TGTGCCACCAGCAGAGGACTAGCGGGGGTGGAGACCCAGTACTTC. It yields the protein CATSRGLAGVETQYF.

The J gene is TRBJ2-7, the V gene TRBV15; 9 bases agree with TRBD1. V lost 1 base to trimming and J lost 3 bases; unmatched junction nucleotides: 4. Looked up from germline, CDR1 is LNHNV and CDR2 is YYDKDF (reference sequence). The CDR3 is 15 residues long. CDR3 DNA sequence: TGTGCCACCAGCAGAGGGGGACAGGGATACTACGAGCAGTACTTC. Protein: CATSRGGQGYYEQYF. Combining the CDR3 with reference TRBV15 and TRBJ2-7 gives the whole variable domain DAMVIQNPRYQVTQFGKPVTLSCSQTLNHNVMYWYQQKSSQAPKLLFHYYDKDFNNEADTPDNFQSRRPNTSFCFLDIRSPGLGDTAMYLCATSRGGQGYYEQYFGPGTRLTVT.

This rearrangement joins TRBV7-9 to TRBJ1-1, with 7 bases that match TRBD1. CDR1 is SEHNR, CDR2 FQNEAQ, per germline (reference sequence). V lost 3 bases and J lost 2; bases outside the gene matches: 3. The CDR3 contains 14 residues. The CDR3 DNA follows: TGTGCCAGCAGCTTGGGACAGACTAACACTGAAGCTTTCTTT. It encodes CASSLGQTNTEAFF.

This chain's CDR3 is CASSQVGTGGYEDTQYF. CDR3 nucleotides: TGCGCCAGCAGCCAAGTCGGGACAGGGGGCTACGAAGATACGCAGTATTTT. V gene TRBV4-1 combines with J gene TRBJ2-3, with TRBD1 identical over 12 bases. CDR1 MGHRA and CDR2 YSYEKL come from the germline V gene. The J segment lost 5 bases and the V segment lost 1 base, leaving 7 bases of the junction unmatched. This CDR3 has 17 residues.

This chain uses TRBV9 with TRBJ2-6; D uncertain. The CDR3 consists of 14 residues. V was cut by 1 base and J by 5 bases, with 7 bases left in between. Germline-derived CDR1 and CDR2 are SGDLS and YYNGEE. The CDR3 region is CASSVTARANVLTF. CDR3 in DNA: TGTGCCAGCAGCGTAACGGCGAGGGCCAACGTCCTGACTTTC. Full variable domain (outside the CDR3, taken from reference TRBV9 and TRBJ2-6): DSGVTQTPKHLITATGQRVTLRCSPRSGDLSVYWYQQSLDQGLQFLIQYYNGEERAKGNILERFSAQQFPDLHSELNLSSLELGDSALYFCASSVTARANVLTFGAGSRLTVL.

Note on this clone: This same CDR3 is encoded by further DNA sequences in the sample. V gene TRBV19 combines with J gene TRBJ2-1, with D possibly being TRBD2 (6 bases). CDR3 length equals 13 residues. CDR1 and CDR2 from the germline V gene are LNHDA and SQIVND (reference sequence). Trimming removed 3 bases at V and 4 bases at J, with 7 bases between. Written as DNA, the CDR3 is TGTGCCAGTAGTATCGGGGGATACAATGAGCAGTTCTTC. This codes for CASSIGGYNEQFF.

The chain links TRBV28 to TRBJ2-2; TRBD2 might be the D (6 bases). CDR1 is MDHEN and CDR2 is SYDVKM in the germline V gene. Deletions cut 8 bases from V and 6 bases from J, with 22 bases between. CDR3 size: 16 residues. The CDR3 is CASLGARDFVSGELFF. CDR3 in DNA: TGTGCCAGCCTAGGGGCGCGGGACTTTGTTTCCGGGGAGCTGTTTTTT.

This chain links TRBV5-4 with TRBJ1-1; perhaps TRBD1 as D (5 bases). CDR3 length: 16 amino acids. CDR1 SGHNT and CDR2 YYREEE come from the germline V gene (reference sequence). V gave up 4 bases and J gave up 5 bases, with 21 bases separating them. The CDR3 loop is CASSPAVGGGGTEAFF. Here the CDR3 DNA reads TGTGCCAGCAGCCCCGCGGTGGGCGGTGGGGGTACTGAAGCTTTCTTT.

The chain couples TRBV5-1 to TRBJ2-5, with 12 nucleotides matching TRBD2. CDR1 is SGHRS and CDR2 is YFSETQ in the germline V gene. The length of the CDR3 is 15 residues. The V and J ends lost 4 bases and 6 bases, in that order; junction bases with no gene match: 7. CDR3 protein: CASSETSGSTQTQYF. DNA of the CDR3: TGCGCCAGCAGCGAGACTAGCGGGAGCACTCAGACCCAGTACTTC.

This chain connects TRBV11-2 to TRBJ1-5; D is perhaps TRBD1 (5 bases). The CDR3 covers 14 residues. Looked up from germline, CDR1 is SGHAT and CDR2 is FQNNGV. V lost 1 base to trimming and J lost 6 bases, with 10 bases between them. The CDR3 sequence is CASSLGAGTQPQHF. Written as DNA, the CDR3 is TGTGCCAGCAGCTTAGGCGCAGGGACTCAGCCCCAGCATTTT. The variable domain in full, completed from reference TRBV11-2 and TRBJ1-5, reads EAGVAQSPRYKIIEKRQSVAFWCNPISGHATLYWYQQILGQGPKLLIQFQNNGVVDDSQLPKDRFSAERLKGVDSTLKIQPAKLEDSAVYLCASSLGAGTQPQHFGDGTRLSIL.

CDR3 coding DNA: TGTGCCAGCAGTGGGGCGGTAAGGCGACCTGGCTACACCTTC. Translating gives CASSGAVRRPGYTF. This rearrangement joins TRBV6-1 to TRBJ1-2; no clear D gene. Germline CDR1 MNHNS, CDR2 SASEGT. V was cut by 4 bases and J by 7 bases, with 16 bases left in between. The CDR3 covers 14 residues.

The chain recombines TRBV25-1 with TRBJ2-3; D unclear. CDR1 and CDR2 from the germline V gene are MGHDK and SYGVNS. This CDR3 spans 14 amino acids. V was trimmed by 4 bases and J by 0 bases, leaving 8 bases between them. The CDR3 here is CASSGRVSTDTQYF. The CDR3, as DNA: TGTGCCAGCAGTGGACGGGTTAGCACAGATACGCAGTATTTT.

The chain combines TRBV18 with TRBJ1-1, with 7 nucleotides matching TRBD1. CDR1 KGHSH and CDR2 LQKENI come from the germline V gene. This CDR3 spans 13 amino acids. V shed 5 bases, J shed 6 bases, and the junction held 6 bases outside the gene matches. The DNA for the CDR3 is TGTGCCAGCTCAAAGCCGGACAGGCCTGAAGCTTTCTTT. Translating gives CASSKPDRPEAFF. The full variable domain, completed using reference TRBV18 and TRBJ1-1, is NAGVMQNPRHLVRRRGQEARLRCSPMKGHSHVYWYRQLPEEGLKFMVYLQKENIIDESGMPKERFSAEFPKEGPSILRIQQVVRGDSAAYFCASSKPDRPEAFFGQGTRLTVV.

The chain is built from TRBV6-1 and TRBJ2-7; D is unclear. CDR1 and CDR2 from the germline V gene are MNHNS and SASEGT. V dropped 3 bases and J dropped 5 bases, with 5 bases sitting between them. CDR3 length equals 11 residues. The CDR3 DNA is TGTGCCAGCAGTGATCCGGACGAGCAGTACTTC. Translating gives CASSDPDEQYF.